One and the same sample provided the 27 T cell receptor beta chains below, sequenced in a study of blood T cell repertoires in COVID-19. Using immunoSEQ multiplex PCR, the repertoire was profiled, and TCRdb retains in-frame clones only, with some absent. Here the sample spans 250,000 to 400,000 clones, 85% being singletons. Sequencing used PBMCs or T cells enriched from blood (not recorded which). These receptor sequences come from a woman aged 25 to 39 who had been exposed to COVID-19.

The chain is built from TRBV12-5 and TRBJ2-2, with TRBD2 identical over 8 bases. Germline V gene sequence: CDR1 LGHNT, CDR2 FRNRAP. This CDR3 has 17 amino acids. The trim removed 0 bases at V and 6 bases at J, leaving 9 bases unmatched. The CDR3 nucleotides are TGTGCTAGTGGTTTGGTTTCCGCGGGGGGCGGACCCGGGGAGCTGTTTTTT. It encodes CASGLVSAGGGPGELFF.

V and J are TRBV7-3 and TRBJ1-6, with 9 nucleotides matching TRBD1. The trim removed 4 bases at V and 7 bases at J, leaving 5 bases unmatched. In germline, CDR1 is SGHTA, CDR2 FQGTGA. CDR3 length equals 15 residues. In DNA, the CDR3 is TGTGCCAGCAGCTCCCAGGGACAGGGAAATTCACCCCTCCACTTT. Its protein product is CASSSQGQGNSPLHF.

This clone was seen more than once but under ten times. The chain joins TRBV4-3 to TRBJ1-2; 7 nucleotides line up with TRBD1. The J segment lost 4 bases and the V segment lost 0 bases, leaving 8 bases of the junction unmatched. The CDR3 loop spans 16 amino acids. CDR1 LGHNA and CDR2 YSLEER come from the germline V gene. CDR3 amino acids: CASSQDLGQAVYGYTF. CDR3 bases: TGCGCCAGCAGCCAAGATCTCGGACAGGCGGTCTATGGCTACACCTTC.

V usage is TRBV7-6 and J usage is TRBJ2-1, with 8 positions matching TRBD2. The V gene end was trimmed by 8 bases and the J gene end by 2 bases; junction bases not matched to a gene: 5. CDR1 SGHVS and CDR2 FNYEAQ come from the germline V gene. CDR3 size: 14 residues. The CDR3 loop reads CASGSGGPYNEQFF. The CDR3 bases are TGTGCCAGCGGAAGCGGGGGCCCCTACAATGAGCAGTTCTTC.

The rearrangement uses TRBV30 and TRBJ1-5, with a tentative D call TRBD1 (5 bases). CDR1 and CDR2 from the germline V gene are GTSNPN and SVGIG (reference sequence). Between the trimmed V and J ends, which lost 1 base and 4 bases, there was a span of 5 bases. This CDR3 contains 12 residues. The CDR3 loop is CAWSGTNQPQHF. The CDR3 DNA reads TGTGCCTGGAGTGGGACAAATCAGCCCCAGCATTTT.

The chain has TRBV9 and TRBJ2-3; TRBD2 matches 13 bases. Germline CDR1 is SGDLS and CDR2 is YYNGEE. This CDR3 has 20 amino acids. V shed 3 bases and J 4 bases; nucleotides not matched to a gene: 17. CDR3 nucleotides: TGTGCCAGCAGCGCTCGGATGGGACTAGCGGGGCGGGAGGGGTCAGATACGCAGTATTTT. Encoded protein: CASSARMGLAGREGSDTQYF. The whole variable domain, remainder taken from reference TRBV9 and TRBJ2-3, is DSGVTQTPKHLITATGQRVTLRCSPRSGDLSVYWYQQSLDQGLQFLIQYYNGEERAKGNILERFSAQQFPDLHSELNLSSLELGDSALYFCASSARMGLAGREGSDTQYFGPGTRLTVL.

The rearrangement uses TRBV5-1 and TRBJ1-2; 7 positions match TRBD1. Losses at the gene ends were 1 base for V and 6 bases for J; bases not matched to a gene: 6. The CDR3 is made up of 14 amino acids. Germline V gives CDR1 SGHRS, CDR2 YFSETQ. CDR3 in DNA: TGCGCCAGCAGCTTGACCGACAGGGTCGATGGCTACACCTTC. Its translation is CASSLTDRVDGYTF.

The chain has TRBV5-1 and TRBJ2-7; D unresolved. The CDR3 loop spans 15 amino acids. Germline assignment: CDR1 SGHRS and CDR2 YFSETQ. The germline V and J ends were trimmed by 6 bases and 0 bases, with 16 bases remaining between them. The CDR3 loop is CASKFSGSSSYEQYF. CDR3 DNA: TGCGCCAGCAAATTCTCCGGTTCTAGCTCCTACGAGCAGTACTTC.

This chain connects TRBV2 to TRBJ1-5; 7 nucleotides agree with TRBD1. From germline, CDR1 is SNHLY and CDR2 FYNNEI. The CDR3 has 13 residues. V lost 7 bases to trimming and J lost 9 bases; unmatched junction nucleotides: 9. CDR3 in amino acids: CASTRGEVLPQHF. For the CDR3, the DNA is TGTGCCAGCACCAGGGGGGAGGTTTTGCCCCAGCATTTT.

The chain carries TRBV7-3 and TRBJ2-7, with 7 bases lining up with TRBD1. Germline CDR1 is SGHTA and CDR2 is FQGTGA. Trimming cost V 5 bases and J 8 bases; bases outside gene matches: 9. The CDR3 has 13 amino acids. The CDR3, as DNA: TGTGCCAGCAGCGCTCTCCGGGACAGCCAGCAGTACTTC. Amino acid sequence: CASSALRDSQQYF.

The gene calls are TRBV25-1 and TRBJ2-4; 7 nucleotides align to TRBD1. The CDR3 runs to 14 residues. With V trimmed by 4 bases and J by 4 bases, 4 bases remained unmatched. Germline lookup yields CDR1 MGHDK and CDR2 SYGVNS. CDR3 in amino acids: CASSGQGRKNIQYF. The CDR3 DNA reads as TGTGCCAGCAGTGGACAGGGTCGAAAAAACATTCAGTACTTC.

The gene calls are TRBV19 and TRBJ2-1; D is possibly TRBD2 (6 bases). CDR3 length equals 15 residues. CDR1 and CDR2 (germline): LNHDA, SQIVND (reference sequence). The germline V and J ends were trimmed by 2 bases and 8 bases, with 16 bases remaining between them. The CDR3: CASSINSGVSDEQFF. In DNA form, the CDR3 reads TGTGCCAGTAGTATAAACTCGGGAGTCTCGGATGAGCAGTTCTTC.

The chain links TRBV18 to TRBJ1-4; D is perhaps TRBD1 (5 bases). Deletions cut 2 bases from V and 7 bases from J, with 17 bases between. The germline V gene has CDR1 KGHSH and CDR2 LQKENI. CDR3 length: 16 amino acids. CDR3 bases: TGTGCCAGCTCACCATCCGCTCAGGCTAGGGGTGAAAAACTGTTTTTT. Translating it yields CASSPSAQARGEKLFF.

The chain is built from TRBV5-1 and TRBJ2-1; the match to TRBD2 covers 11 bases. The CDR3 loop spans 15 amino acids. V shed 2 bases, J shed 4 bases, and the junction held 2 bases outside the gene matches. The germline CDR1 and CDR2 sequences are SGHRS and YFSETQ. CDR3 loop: CASSFGTSGYNEQFF. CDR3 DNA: TGCGCCAGCAGCTTCGGGACTAGCGGTTACAATGAGCAGTTCTTC.

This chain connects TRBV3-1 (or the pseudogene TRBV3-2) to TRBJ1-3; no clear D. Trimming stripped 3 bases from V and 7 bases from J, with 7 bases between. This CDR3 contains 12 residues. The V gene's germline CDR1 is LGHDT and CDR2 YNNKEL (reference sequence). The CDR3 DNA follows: TGTGCCAGCAGCCAGACAAGGAACACCATATATTTT. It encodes CASSQTRNTIYF.

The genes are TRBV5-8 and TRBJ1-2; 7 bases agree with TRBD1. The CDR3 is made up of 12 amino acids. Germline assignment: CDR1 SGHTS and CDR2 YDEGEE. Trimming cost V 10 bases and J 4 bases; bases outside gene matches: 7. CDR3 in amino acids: CAEQGSFYGYTF. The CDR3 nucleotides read TGTGCCGAACAGGGGAGTTTCTATGGCTACACCTTC.

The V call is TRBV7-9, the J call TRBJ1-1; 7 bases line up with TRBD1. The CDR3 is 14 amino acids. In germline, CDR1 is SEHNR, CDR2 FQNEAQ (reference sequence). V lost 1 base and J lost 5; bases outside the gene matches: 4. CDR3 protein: CASSLEAGGTEAFF. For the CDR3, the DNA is TGTGCCAGCAGCTTAGAGGCAGGGGGGACTGAAGCTTTCTTT.

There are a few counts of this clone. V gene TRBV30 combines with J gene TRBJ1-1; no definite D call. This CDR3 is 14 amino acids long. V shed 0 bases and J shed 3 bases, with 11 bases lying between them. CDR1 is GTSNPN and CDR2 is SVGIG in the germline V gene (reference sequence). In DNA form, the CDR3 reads TGTGCCTGGAGTGTTTTTACAGAACACACTGAAGCTTTCTTT. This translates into CAWSVFTEHTEAFF.

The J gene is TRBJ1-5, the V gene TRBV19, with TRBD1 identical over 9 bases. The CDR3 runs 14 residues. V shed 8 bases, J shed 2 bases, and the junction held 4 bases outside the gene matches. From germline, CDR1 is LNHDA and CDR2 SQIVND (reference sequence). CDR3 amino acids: CASGGQGGNQPQHF. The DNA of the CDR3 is TGTGCCAGTGGGGGACAGGGAGGCAATCAGCCCCAGCATTTT.

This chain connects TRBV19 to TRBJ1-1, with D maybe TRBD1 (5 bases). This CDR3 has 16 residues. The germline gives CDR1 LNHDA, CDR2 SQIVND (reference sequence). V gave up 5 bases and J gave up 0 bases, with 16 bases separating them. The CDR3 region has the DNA TGTGCCAGTAGTCTCGTGTCAGGGAAGTTGAACACTGAAGCTTTCTTT. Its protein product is CASSLVSGKLNTEAFF.

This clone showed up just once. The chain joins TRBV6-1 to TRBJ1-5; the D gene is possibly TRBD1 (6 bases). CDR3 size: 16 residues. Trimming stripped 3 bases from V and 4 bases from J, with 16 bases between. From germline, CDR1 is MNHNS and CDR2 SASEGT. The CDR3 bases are TGTGCCAGCAGTGACAACACAGGGAGTAGTAATCAGCCCCAGCATTTT. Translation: CASSDNTGSSNQPQHF.

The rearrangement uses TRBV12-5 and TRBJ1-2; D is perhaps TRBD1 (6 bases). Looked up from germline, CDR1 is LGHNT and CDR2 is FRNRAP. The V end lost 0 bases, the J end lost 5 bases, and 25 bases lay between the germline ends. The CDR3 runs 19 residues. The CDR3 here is CASGLVAGTSKGRQYGYTF. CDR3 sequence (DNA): TGTGCTAGTGGTTTGGTTGCCGGGACATCCAAGGGGAGACAGTATGGCTACACCTTC.

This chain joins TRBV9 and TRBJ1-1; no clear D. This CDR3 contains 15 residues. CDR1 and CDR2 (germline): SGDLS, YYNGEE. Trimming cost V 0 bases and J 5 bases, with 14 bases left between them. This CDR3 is CASSVDPLPGTEAFF. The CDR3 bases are TGTGCCAGCAGCGTAGATCCCCTACCGGGGACTGAAGCTTTCTTT.

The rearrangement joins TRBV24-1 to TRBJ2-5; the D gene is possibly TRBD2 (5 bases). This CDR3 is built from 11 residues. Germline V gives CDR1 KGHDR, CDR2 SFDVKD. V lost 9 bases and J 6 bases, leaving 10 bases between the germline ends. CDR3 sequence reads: CATEEAQTQYF. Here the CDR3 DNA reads TGTGCCACCGAGGAGGCACAGACCCAGTACTTC.

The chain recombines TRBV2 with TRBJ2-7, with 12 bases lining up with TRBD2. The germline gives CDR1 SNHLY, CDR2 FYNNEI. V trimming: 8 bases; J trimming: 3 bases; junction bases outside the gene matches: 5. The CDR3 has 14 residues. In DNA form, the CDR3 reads TGTGCCAGCCGCGCGACTAGCGGGGGCTACGAGCAGTACTTC. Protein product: CASRATSGGYEQYF.

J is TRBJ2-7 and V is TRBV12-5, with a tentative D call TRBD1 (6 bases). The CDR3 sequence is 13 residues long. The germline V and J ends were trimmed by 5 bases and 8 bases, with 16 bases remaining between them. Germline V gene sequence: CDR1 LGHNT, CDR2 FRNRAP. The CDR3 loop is CASGASYRAQQYF. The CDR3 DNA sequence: TGTGCTAGTGGTGCTTCCTACAGGGCCCAGCAGTACTTC.

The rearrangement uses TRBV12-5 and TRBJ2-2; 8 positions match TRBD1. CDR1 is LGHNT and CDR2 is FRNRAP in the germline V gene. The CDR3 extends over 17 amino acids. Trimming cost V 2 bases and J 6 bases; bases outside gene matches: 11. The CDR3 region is CASGLPRGQGKAGELFF. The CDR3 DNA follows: TGTGCTAGTGGTTTGCCAAGAGGACAGGGTAAAGCCGGGGAGCTGTTTTTT.